This T cell receptor (beta chain) was retrieved from a study of T cells expressing NK-cell markers. TCRdb reprocessed the 5' RACE reads; each CDR3 protein has one entry and no DNA is given. This sample's table has 300,000 to 500,000 distinct CDR3 sequences. Germline V gene sequence: CDR1 SGHKS, CDR2 YYEKEE (reference sequence). This CDR3 comprises 16 residues. The clonotype originates from a woman aged 50 to 65 in good health. The material sequenced was blood T cells: a sorted CD56 or NKG2C T cell subset, CD4+ or CD8+ T cells, or bulk PBMC T cells (not recorded which). The chain carries TRBV5-5 and TRBJ2-3; checking the TCRdb D call of TRBD2 is not possible without DNA. This chain's CDR3 is CASSLWGSGSTDTQYF.